The 31 T cell receptor beta chains below come from one sample, sequenced in a study of cytomegalovirus exposure and HLA in healthy donors. Use of 60 Vbeta and 13 Jbeta primers characterized the PCR. TCRdb keeps only in-frame clones here, not all; method: immunoSEQ multiplex PCR. Of 150,000 to 160,000 clones in the sample, 70% to 90% were seen once. Sequencing used PBMCs. The origin of the receptors is a woman aged 18-35 years in good health and CMV-seronegative.

The chain is built from TRBV2 and TRBJ1-5; 9 bases match TRBD1. V dropped 6 bases and J dropped 2; count of bases not matched to a gene: 5. Looked up from germline, CDR1 is SNHLY and CDR2 is FYNNEI. This CDR3 has 15 amino acids. DNA for the CDR3: TGTGCCAGCAGAAAGGACAGGGGACGCAATCAGCCCCAGCATTTT. Translating it yields CASRKDRGRNQPQHF.

This clone was counted a few times. CDR3 amino acids: CASSLLGGQGVTEAFF. CDR3 nucleotides: TGTGCCAGTAGTCTCTTGGGGGGACAGGGCGTCACTGAAGCTTTCTTT. The V and J genes are TRBV19 and TRBJ1-1, with 9 bases aligning to TRBD1. V was clipped by 5 bases and J by 4 bases; unmatched bases: 11. The CDR3 sequence is 16 residues long. CDR1 LNHDA and CDR2 SQIVND come from the germline V gene (reference sequence).

The chain carries TRBV4-1 and TRBJ2-1; maybe TRBD2 (6 bases). The germline gives CDR1 MGHRA, CDR2 YSYEKL. The V gene lost 4 bases and the J gene lost 7 bases, with 20 bases spanning the gap. The CDR3 is 16 amino acids. The CDR3 coding sequence is TGCGCCAGCAGCCGAGACGCCTGGCGGGAAGCAAATGAGCAGTTCTTC. It specifies CASSRDAWREANEQFF.

The chain links TRBV30 to TRBJ1-5; TRBD1 agrees at 9 bases. Germline V CDR1 and CDR2: GTSNPN, SVGIG (reference sequence). Trimming removed 3 bases from V and 2 bases from J; junction bases left unmatched: 2. The CDR3 covers 14 residues. CDR3 nucleotide sequence: TGTGCCTGGAGCCGGGACAGGGGCAATCAGCCCCAGCATTTT. This encodes CAWSRDRGNQPQHF.

CDR3 protein: CASSPGGTSDEQYF. DNA of the CDR3: TGTGCCAGCTCACCAGGGGGGACTAGTGACGAGCAGTACTTC. The chain combines TRBV18 with TRBJ2-7; TRBD2 aligns across 8 bases. Germline CDR1 and CDR2: KGHSH and LQKENI. This CDR3 comprises 14 residues. V shed 2 bases, J shed 5 bases, and the junction held 5 bases outside the gene matches. Full variable domain (outside the CDR3, taken from reference TRBV18 and TRBJ2-7): NAGVMQNPRHLVRRRGQEARLRCSPMKGHSHVYWYRQLPEEGLKFMVYLQKENIIDESGMPKERFSAEFPKEGPSILRIQQVVRGDSAAYFCASSPGGTSDEQYFGPGTRLTVT.

In this sample, this clone turned up a few times. The V gene is TRBV27, the J gene TRBJ1-1; TRBD1 is a possible D gene (6 bases). The V gene's germline CDR1 is MNHEY and CDR2 SMNVEV (reference sequence). The CDR3 extends over 14 amino acids. Trimming took 2 bases from V and 4 from J, leaving 11 bases between them. CDR3 DNA: TGTGCCAGCAGTTTACAGGGGTCCGGCACTGAAGCTTTCTTT. It is translated as CASSLQGSGTEAFF.

This chain connects TRBV10-3 to TRBJ1-4; no clear D gene. CDR1 and CDR2 (germline): ENHRY, SYGVKD. V was cut by 2 bases and J by 8 bases, with 6 bases left in between. The CDR3 covers 12 residues. CDR3 bases: TGTGCCATCAGTGAGGGGCGAGAAAAACTGTTTTTT. Translation gives CAISEGREKLFF.

The rearrangement uses TRBV28 and TRBJ1-5, with D unclear. The CDR3 is 16 residues long. The V gene lost 1 base and the J gene lost 11 bases, with 21 bases spanning the gap. The germline CDR1 and CDR2 sequences are MDHEN and SYDVKM. The DNA for the CDR3 is TGTGCCAGCAGTTTATTACGGTCGGGAGGCGCAGCGGCCCAGCATTTT. This encodes CASSLLRSGGAAAQHF.

In DNA form, the CDR3 reads TGCGCCAGCAGCCAAGATGGGGGGTCCAATGAGCAGTTCTTC. This gives the protein CASSQDGGSNEQFF. The V call is TRBV4-3, the J call TRBJ2-1; D is possibly TRBD2 (6 bases). The CDR3 is made up of 14 amino acids. Germline CDR1 is LGHNA and CDR2 is YSLEER. V lost 0 bases to trimming and J lost 6 bases, with 9 bases between them.

The V gene is TRBV25-1, the J gene TRBJ1-4; 8 bases are a match to TRBD1. The CDR3 is 17 residues long. Germline V lookup: CDR1 MGHDK, CDR2 SYGVNS. The ends lost 2 bases at V and 7 bases at J; junction bases unmatched: 12. CDR3 residues: CASSEIGGRGQSEKLFF. The CDR3 DNA reads as TGTGCCAGCAGTGAAATAGGGGGCAGGGGGCAAAGTGAAAAACTGTTTTTT. The whole variable domain, filled in from reference TRBV25-1 and TRBJ1-4, reads EADIYQTPRYLVIGTGKKITLECSQTMGHDKMYWYQQDPGMELHLIHYSYGVNSTEKGDLSSESTVSRIRTEHFPLTLESARPSHTSQYLCASSEIGGRGQSEKLFFGSGTQLSVL.

The V and J genes are TRBV7-9 and TRBJ2-7; possibly TRBD2 for D (6 bases). CDR1 SEHNR and CDR2 FQNEAQ come from the germline V gene (reference sequence). The CDR3 totals 15 residues. Trimming removed 0 bases at V and 3 bases at J, with 12 bases between. CDR3 sequence reads: CASSLAGGPGYEQYF. In DNA, the CDR3 is TGTGCCAGCAGCTTAGCGGGGGGACCAGGCTACGAGCAGTACTTC. The variable domain in full, with the rest retrieved from reference TRBV7-9 and TRBJ2-7, is DTGVSQNPRHKITKRGQNVTFRCDPISEHNRLYWYRQTLGQGPEFLTYFQNEAQLEKSRLLSDRFSAERPKGSFSTLEIQRTEQGDSAMYLCASSLAGGPGYEQYFGPGTRLTVT.

This chain's CDR3 is CASSFSGGQETQYF. The CDR3 nucleotides are TGTGCCAGCAGCTTCTCGGGGGGCCAAGAGACCCAGTACTTC. V and J are TRBV5-5 and TRBJ2-5; 7 nucleotides line up with TRBD2. Germline CDR1 reads SGHKS; CDR2 reads YYEKEE (reference sequence). The CDR3 consists of 14 residues. Germline trimming cut 2 bases from V and 1 base from J; bases unmatched to any gene: 2.

The chain links TRBV7-3 to TRBJ2-1; TRBD2 aligns across 11 bases. Germline CDR1 SGHTA, CDR2 FQGTGA. J lost 11 bases, V lost 5 bases, and 11 bases had no gene match. The CDR3 contains 15 residues. The CDR3 coding sequence is TGTGCCAGCAGCCCGGGGGTAGCGGGAGGGTATAAGCAGTTCTTC. It yields the protein CASSPGVAGGYKQFF.

This rearrangement joins TRBV30 to TRBJ1-4; TRBD1 matches 10 bases. This CDR3 region has 15 residues. In germline, CDR1 is GTSNPN, CDR2 SVGIG (reference sequence). CDR3 nucleotide sequence: TGTGGGGGACAGGGGCGACAGGCAACTAATGAAAAACTGTTTTTT. Translated: CGGQGRQATNEKLFF.

This clone appeared a few times. V usage is TRBV28 and J usage is TRBJ1-2; the D is unclear. Trimming took 7 bases from V and 0 from J, leaving 6 bases between them. The CDR3 loop spans 12 amino acids. Germline V gene sequence: CDR1 MDHEN, CDR2 SYDVKM. The CDR3 spells CASTRTNYGYTF. CDR3 DNA sequence: TGTGCCAGCACCAGGACTAACTATGGCTACACCTTC.

The J gene is TRBJ2-1, the V gene TRBV11-3, with 15 bases aligning to TRBD2. The CDR3 totals 18 residues. Germline V gives CDR1 SGHNT, CDR2 YENEEA. V trimming: 5 bases; J trimming: 4 bases; junction bases outside the gene matches: 9. The chain's CDR3 is CASSLGVGTSGGYNEQFF. The CDR3 DNA follows: TGTGCCAGCAGCCTGGGGGTGGGGACTAGCGGGGGGTACAATGAGCAGTTCTTC.

This clone was seen more than once but under ten times. The chain joins TRBV15 to TRBJ2-7; TRBD1 matches 8 bases. This CDR3 region has 15 residues. The V gene end was trimmed by 0 bases and the J gene end by 0 bases; junction bases not matched to a gene: 1. The V gene's germline CDR1 is LNHNV and CDR2 YYDKDF (reference sequence). In DNA form, the CDR3 reads TGTGCCACCAGCAGAGAAACAGGGGGCTCCTACGAGCAGTACTTC. This gives the protein CATSRETGGSYEQYF.

Note on this clone: A junction boundary mismatches the germline segment, possibly from a read error. The chain has TRBV28 and TRBJ2-1; 10 positions match TRBD2. Germline CDR1 reads MDHEN; CDR2 reads SYDVKM. The CDR3 length is 24 residues. CDR3 amino acids: CASSLWRERSTGSGRYSRKHEQFF. The CDR3 nucleotides read TGTGCCAGCAGTCTATGGAGGGAACGTTCAACAGGTAGCGGGAGGTATTCGCGTAAACATGAGCAGTTCTTC.

The chain combines TRBV9 with TRBJ1-2, with 8 positions matching TRBD1. Germline values: CDR1 SGDLS, CDR2 YYNGEE. V lost 0 bases to trimming and J lost 4 bases; unmatched junction nucleotides: 2. The CDR3 runs 14 residues. CDR3 protein: CASSVVGTGYGYTF. CDR3 DNA sequence: TGTGCCAGCAGCGTAGTAGGGACAGGCTATGGCTACACCTTC. Full variable domain (missing parts from reference TRBV9 and TRBJ1-2): DSGVTQTPKHLITATGQRVTLRCSPRSGDLSVYWYQQSLDQGLQFLIQYYNGEERAKGNILERFSAQQFPDLHSELNLSSLELGDSALYFCASSVVGTGYGYTFGSGTRLTVV.

Here the CDR3 reads CASSQGLGYGYTF. CDR3 DNA sequence: TGTGCCAGTAGTCAGGGGCTCGGCTATGGCTACACCTTC. The V gene is TRBV19, the J gene TRBJ1-2, with D possibly TRBD1 on 6 matching bases. Between the trimmed V and J ends, which lost 5 bases and 4 bases, there was a span of 11 bases. The CDR3 runs to 13 residues. CDR1 is LNHDA and CDR2 is SQIVND in the germline V gene (reference sequence).

V and J are TRBV9 and TRBJ2-1; 10 positions agree with TRBD2. Germline CDR1 reads SGDLS; CDR2 reads YYNGEE. The CDR3 spans 16 residues. Trimming removed 0 bases from V and 7 bases from J; junction bases left unmatched: 7. The CDR3 coding sequence is TGTGCCAGCAGCGTAGAGGGACTAGCGAATAGGAATGAGCAGTTCTTC. It specifies CASSVEGLANRNEQFF.

The chain recombines TRBV18 with TRBJ2-7; TRBD1 aligns across 8 bases. The CDR3 consists of 14 residues. The J segment lost 0 bases and the V segment lost 4 bases, leaving 2 bases of the junction unmatched. Germline loops: CDR1 KGHSH, CDR2 LQKENI. The CDR3 reads CASSRQGSSYEQYF. In nucleotides, the CDR3 is TGTGCCAGCTCACGACAGGGGAGCTCCTACGAGCAGTACTTC. The full variable domain, rest sourced from reference TRBV18 and TRBJ2-7, is NAGVMQNPRHLVRRRGQEARLRCSPMKGHSHVYWYRQLPEEGLKFMVYLQKENIIDESGMPKERFSAEFPKEGPSILRIQQVVRGDSAAYFCASSRQGSSYEQYFGPGTRLTVT.

Comment on this clone: Germline is not matched at one junction end, which may reflect a read error. The V call is TRBV7-9, the J call TRBJ2-7; 9 bases line up with TRBD2. The CDR3 sequence is 17 residues long. Germline CDR1 SEHNR, CDR2 FQNEAQ (reference sequence). This chain's CDR3 is CSSSYTQGLADSYEQYF. CDR3 DNA sequence: TGTTCCAGCAGCTATACCCAGGGACTAGCTGATTCCTACGAGCAGTACTTC.

About this clone itself: At the DNA level, this CDR3 is encoded by other sequences in the same sample as well. V gene TRBV5-4 combines with J gene TRBJ1-2; 10 bases are shared with TRBD1. CDR1 is SGHNT and CDR2 is YYREEE in the germline V gene (reference sequence). Unmatched junction bases numbered 1, after V lost 4 bases and J lost 1 base. The CDR3 sequence is 14 residues long. CDR3 in DNA: TGTGCCAGCAGCCGGACAGGGGGTAACTATGGCTACACCTTC. Residues: CASSRTGGNYGYTF.

J is TRBJ2-6 and V is TRBV11-2; D might be TRBD2 (6 bases). The length of the CDR3 is 19 residues. Looked up from germline, CDR1 is SGHAT and CDR2 is FQNNGV. V was pared by 5 bases and J by 2 bases, with 22 bases between. Here the CDR3 DNA reads TGTGCCAGCAGCCCCCTGGTGGGAGGTAGAAGGGCTGGGGCCAACGTCCTGACTTTC. The encoded protein is CASSPLVGGRRAGANVLTF. Drawing the rest from reference TRBV11-2 and TRBJ2-6, the complete variable domain is EAGVAQSPRYKIIEKRQSVAFWCNPISGHATLYWYQQILGQGPKLLIQFQNNGVVDDSQLPKDRFSAERLKGVDSTLKIQPAKLEDSAVYLCASSPLVGGRRAGANVLTFGAGSRLTVL.

J is TRBJ1-2 and V is TRBV27; 7 nucleotides match TRBD1. Germline V lookup: CDR1 MNHEY, CDR2 SMNVEV (reference sequence). V lost 5 bases to trimming and J lost 4 bases; unmatched junction nucleotides: 10. CDR3 length equals 15 residues. CDR3 nucleotides: TGTGCCAGCAGTCAGGACAGGCCCTGGGGCTATGGCTACACCTTC. Residues: CASSQDRPWGYGYTF.

This sequence joins TRBV7-2 and TRBJ2-5, with TRBD2 identical over 12 bases. This CDR3 spans 15 amino acids. Germline V gene data show CDR1 as SGHTA and CDR2 as FQGNSA. Trimming cost V 3 bases and J 5 bases; bases outside gene matches: 4. This chain's CDR3 is CASSLTSGSTETQYF. As DNA, the CDR3 is TGTGCCAGCAGCTTGACTAGCGGGAGTACGGAGACCCAGTACTTC. Based on the CDR3 plus reference TRBV7-2 and TRBJ2-5, the full variable domain is GAGVSQSPSNKVTEKGKDVELRCDPISGHTALYWYRQSLGQGLEFLIYFQGNSAPDKSGLPSDRFSAERTGGSVSTLTIQRTQQEDSAVYLCASSLTSGSTETQYFGPGTRLLVL.

The chain recombines TRBV5-5 with TRBJ2-3; TRBD2 matches at 10 bases. CDR1 and CDR2 (germline): SGHKS, YYEKEE (reference sequence). Trimming at V came to 0 bases and at J to 4 bases, leaving 2 bases not matched to a gene. The CDR3 consists of 15 residues. CDR3 loop: CASSLGLAGADTQYF. The CDR3, as DNA: TGTGCCAGCAGCTTGGGGCTAGCGGGAGCAGATACGCAGTATTTT.

The genes are TRBV5-1 and TRBJ1-1; TRBD1 is a possible D gene (6 bases). Germline lookup yields CDR1 SGHRS and CDR2 YFSETQ. V was cut by 4 bases and J by 1 base, with 14 bases left in between. This CDR3 has 15 amino acids. CDR3 sequence (DNA): TGCGCCAGCAGCCCTACAGGGATGGCGAACACTGAAGCTTTCTTT. Residues: CASSPTGMANTEAFF.

This clone appeared a single time. The chain employs TRBV10-3 and TRBJ2-7, with D tentatively TRBD1 (5 bases). The V end lost 0 bases, the J end lost 3 bases, and 9 bases lay between the germline ends. This CDR3 spans 14 amino acids. The germline V gene has CDR1 ENHRY and CDR2 SYGVKD. The CDR3 sequence: CAISESEGDYEQYF. The CDR3, as DNA: TGTGCCATCAGTGAGTCAGAAGGGGACTACGAGCAGTACTTC.

A single count supports this clone. J is TRBJ2-5 and V is TRBV28; tentative D call: TRBD1 (5 bases). The J call is doubtful: the DNA matches TRBJ2-7 better. The V gene's germline CDR1 is MDHEN and CDR2 SYDVKM. The CDR3 contains 11 residues. CDR3 bases: TGTGCCAGCAGAGACAGTTACGAGCAGTACTTC. Translating gives CASRDSYEQYF.